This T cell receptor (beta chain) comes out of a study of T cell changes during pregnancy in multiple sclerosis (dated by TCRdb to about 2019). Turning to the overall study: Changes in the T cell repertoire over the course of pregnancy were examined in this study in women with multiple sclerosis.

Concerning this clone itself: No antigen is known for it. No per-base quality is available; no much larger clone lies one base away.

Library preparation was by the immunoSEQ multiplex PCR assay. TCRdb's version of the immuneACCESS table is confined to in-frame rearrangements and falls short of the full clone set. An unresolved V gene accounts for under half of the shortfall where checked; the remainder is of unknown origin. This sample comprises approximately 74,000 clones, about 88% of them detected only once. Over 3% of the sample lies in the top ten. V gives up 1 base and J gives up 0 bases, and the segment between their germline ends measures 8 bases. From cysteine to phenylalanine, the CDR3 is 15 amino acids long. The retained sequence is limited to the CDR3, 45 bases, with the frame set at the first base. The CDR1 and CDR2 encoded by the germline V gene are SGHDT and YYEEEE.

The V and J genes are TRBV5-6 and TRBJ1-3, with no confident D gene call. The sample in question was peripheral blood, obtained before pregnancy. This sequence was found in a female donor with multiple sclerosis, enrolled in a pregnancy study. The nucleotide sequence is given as TGTGCCAGCAGCTTGCTCGGAGACTCTGGAAACACCATATATTTT. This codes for CASSLLGDSGNTIYF.